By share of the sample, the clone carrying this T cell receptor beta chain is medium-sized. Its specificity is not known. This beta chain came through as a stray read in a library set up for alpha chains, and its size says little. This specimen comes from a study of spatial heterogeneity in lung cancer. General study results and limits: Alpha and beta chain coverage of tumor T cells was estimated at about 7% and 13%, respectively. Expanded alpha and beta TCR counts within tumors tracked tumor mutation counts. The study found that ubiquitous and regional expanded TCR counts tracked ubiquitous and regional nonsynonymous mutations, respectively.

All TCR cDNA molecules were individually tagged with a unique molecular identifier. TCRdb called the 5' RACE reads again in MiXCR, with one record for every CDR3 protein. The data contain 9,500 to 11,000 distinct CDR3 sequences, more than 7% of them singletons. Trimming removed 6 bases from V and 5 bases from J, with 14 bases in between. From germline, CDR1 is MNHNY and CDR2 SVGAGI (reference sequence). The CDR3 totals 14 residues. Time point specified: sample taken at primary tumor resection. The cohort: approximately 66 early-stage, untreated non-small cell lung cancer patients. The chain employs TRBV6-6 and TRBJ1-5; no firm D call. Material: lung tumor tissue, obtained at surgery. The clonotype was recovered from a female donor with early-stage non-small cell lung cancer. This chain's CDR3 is CASRVTEGDQPQHF. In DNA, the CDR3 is TGTGCCAGCAGAGTTACGGAGGGCGATCAGCCCCAGCATTTT.